The rows below give T cell receptor beta chains drawn from one sample of a study of cytomegalovirus exposure and HLA in healthy donors. Sequencing used immunoSEQ multiplex PCR; TCRdb keeps in-frame clones, though not all of them. The sample contains around 180,000 clones, over 70% of which appear only once. Material: PBMCs. The receptors derive from a woman between 45 and 60 years old in good health and CMV-seronegative. Each CDR3 is given without its conserved first and last residue.

j_call v_call cdr3_aa
TRBJ2-7 TRBV10-1 ASRAGTGGPDEQY
TRBJ2-1 TRBV5-1 ASSLYRANEQF
TRBJ1-5 TRBV11-2 ASSLEGVPNQPQH
TRBJ2-1 TRBV27 ASSRGRSSYNEQF
TRBJ2-2 TRBV15 ATSAQYVNTGELF
TRBJ1-5 TRBV5-1 ASSPGQGGWGNQPQH
TRBJ2-2 TRBV5-6 ASSLRKGAYTGELF
TRBJ1-2 TRBV5-1 ASSPALSQGGYGYT
TRBJ2-5 TRBV7-2 ASSLGSGGNQETQY
TRBJ1-5 TRBV28 ASRMMTGRQPQH
TRBJ2-5 TRBV28 ASSSVRRGKGQETQY
TRBJ2-7 TRBV21-1 ASSSRDRGREQY
TRBJ1-1 TRBV28 ASSLTGGFSEAF
TRBJ2-1 TRBV5-4 ASSPAGSGSSYNEQF
TRBJ1-5 TRBV6-5 ASSGTDLGQPQH
TRBJ2-1 TRBV27 ASSFGVAGGNNEQF
TRBJ2-3 TRBV9 ASSVGGGPRDTQY
TRBJ1-1 TRBV11-3 ASSSNLNTEAF
TRBJ2-3 TRBV7-2 ASSLEHKRDTQY
TRBJ2-3 TRBV2 ASSEADPGQRGDTQY
TRBJ1-5 TRBV10-2 ASSRTRGPDQPQH
TRBJ1-2 TRBV5-6 ASSLRAMYGYT
TRBJ1-2 TRBV5-1 ASSLDNSGGYT
TRBJ2-7 TRBV6-5 ASSLNRAYEQY
TRBJ2-5 TRBV14 ASGLSPAETQY
TRBJ1-5 TRBV7-2 ASSLGAYSNQPQH
TRBJ2-2 TRBV13 ASGSGGDDTGELF
TRBJ1-2 TRBV23-1 ASSLETVRDYGYT
TRBJ1-1 TRBV7-2 ASSIQQGTYTEAF
TRBJ1-5 TRBV7-2 ASSLVGTGDNQPQH
TRBJ2-3 TRBV27 ASSLSISAGGTDTQY
TRBJ1-1 TRBV29-1 SGEAGTGGGEAF
TRBJ1-1 TRBV7-3 ASSLRQGGTEAF
TRBJ2-1 TRBV15 ATSKGESYNEQF
TRBJ2-7 TRBV5-6 ASSSFDRSPYEQY
TRBJ2-5 TRBV27 ASSFRGGAGETQY
TRBJ2-3 TRBV12-2 ASRHSYRPFADTQY
TRBJ2-3 TRBV5-1 ASTPDTQY
TRBJ2-2 TRBV28 ASSPPGGYNTGELF
TRBJ2-3 TRBV13 ASSLAGATDTQY
TRBJ2-3 TRBV5-1 ASSLEPGLPLTDTQY
TRBJ2-2 TRBV5-4 ASSPGLAGGVLGELF
TRBJ2-1 TRBV5-3 ARSLAGSFGTYNEQF
TRBJ1-4 TRBV6-5 ASSLDRGYEKLF
TRBJ2-2 TRBV19 ASTVLPGQGSGLAGAMNTGELF
TRBJ2-5 TRBV19 ASRGDRGHGEETQY
TRBJ2-1 TRBV5-6 ASSFGRSYNEQF
TRBJ1-2 TRBV7-2 ASSLVAGSSYGYT
TRBJ2-5 TRBV5-1 ASSESGSGEETQY
TRBJ1-1 TRBV28 ASSLSVFRGLVNTEAF
TRBJ2-3 TRBV7-9 ASSLWASGKAQGTQY